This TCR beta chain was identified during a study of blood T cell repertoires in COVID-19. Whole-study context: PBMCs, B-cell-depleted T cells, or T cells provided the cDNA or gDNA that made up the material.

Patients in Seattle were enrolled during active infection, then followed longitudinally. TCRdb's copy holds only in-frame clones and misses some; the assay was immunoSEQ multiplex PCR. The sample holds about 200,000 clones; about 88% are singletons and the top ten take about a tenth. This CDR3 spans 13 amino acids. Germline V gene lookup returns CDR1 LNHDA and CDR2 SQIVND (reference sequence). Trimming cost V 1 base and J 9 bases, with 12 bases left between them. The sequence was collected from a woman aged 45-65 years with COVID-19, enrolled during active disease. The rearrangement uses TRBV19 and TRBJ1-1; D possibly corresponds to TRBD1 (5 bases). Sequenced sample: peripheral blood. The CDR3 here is CASSIAGGDQAFF. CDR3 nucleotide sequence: TGTGCCAGTAGTATAGCGGGGGGGGACCAAGCTTTCTTT.